This T cell receptor beta chain originates from a study of T cells in Graves' hyperthyroidism and ophthalmopathy. Exclusion of patients followed from uncontrolled infection, other autoimmune disease, pregnancy or lactation. Diagnoses rested on clinical symptoms, serum thyroxine and TRAb, thyroid ultrasound and orbital computed tomography. PBMCs were derived from 9.5 to 10 ml fresh peripheral blood. Trimming left V 11 bases short and J 4 bases short, with 14 bases between. The germline CDR1 and CDR2 sequences are MNHEY and SVGEGT. The CDR3 is 12 residues long. This clonotype showed up many times. TCR beta CDR3 regions were amplified from RNA transcripts. HTBI primers drove first-round RT-PCR of the TCR CDR3. One entry per CDR3 protein, called by TCRdb with MiXCR from the multiplex PCR reads. The data hold roughly 500,000 distinct CDR3 sequences, with approximately 24% observed a single time.

Specimen: blood. The V call is TRBV6-2 or TRBV6-3, the J call TRBJ2-5; D possibly matches TRBD1 or TRBD2 (7 bases each). The TCR comes from a woman aged 25-40 years with Graves' ophthalmopathy. CDR3 nucleotide sequence: TGTGCCGGGGGGGAGGGGGCAGAGACCCAGTACTTC. Amino acid sequence: CAGGEGAETQYF.